Below, 25 T cell receptor beta chains from the same sample are listed, as sequenced in a study of cytomegalovirus exposure and HLA in healthy donors. PCR primers comprised 60 Vbeta and 13 Jbeta primers. Libraries were prepared by immunoSEQ multiplex PCR; TCRdb keeps only in-frame clonotypes and omits some of them. This sample has 99,000 or so clones, with over 70% found just once. The sequenced sample was PBMCs. Every receptor here comes from a man between 35 and 55 years old in good health and CMV-seronegative.

This clone was observed a handful of times. The gene calls are TRBV7-9 and TRBJ1-5; D is possibly TRBD1 (5 bases). Per the germline V gene, CDR1 is SEHNR and CDR2 is FQNEAQ (reference sequence). The CDR3 is 12 amino acids. V lost 4 bases and J lost 5, with 6 bases in between. The CDR3 bases are TGTGCCAGCAGCTGGGGGGATCAGCCCCAGCATTTT. Amino acid sequence: CASSWGDQPQHF.

This clone appeared a single time. The V call is TRBV6-1, the J call TRBJ2-7; 11 positions agree with TRBD2. The CDR3 sequence is 15 residues long. Per the germline V gene, CDR1 is MNHNS and CDR2 is SASEGT. Trimming cost V 2 bases and J 10 bases; bases outside gene matches: 10. The CDR3 spells CASSENRLAGGDQYF. CDR3 DNA: TGTGCCAGCAGTGAAAATCGGCTAGCGGGAGGAGATCAGTACTTC.

V and J are TRBV5-6 and TRBJ2-7; D may be TRBD1 (6 bases). The germline CDR1 and CDR2 sequences are SGHDT and YYEEEE. Trimming removed 5 bases at V and 5 bases at J, with 14 bases between. CDR3 size: 13 residues. DNA of the CDR3: TGTGCCAGCAGTTTTACAGGGCCGAACGAGCAGTACTTC. The encoded protein is CASSFTGPNEQYF. The full variable domain, with the rest looked up from reference TRBV5-6 and TRBJ2-7, is DAGVTQSPTHLIKTRGQQVTLRCSPKSGHDTVSWYQQALGQGPQFIFQYYEEEERQRGNFPDRFSGHQFPNYSSELNVNALLLGDSALYLCASSFTGPNEQYFGPGTRLTVT.

V and J are TRBV19 and TRBJ2-5; tentatively, D is TRBD2 (6 bases). CDR1 and CDR2 (germline): LNHDA, SQIVND (reference sequence). This CDR3 has 14 residues. Trimming shortened V by 6 bases and J by 9 bases, and 20 bases separated the two germline ends. This CDR3 is CASRDRSNGGSQYF. The CDR3 coding sequence is TGTGCCAGTAGGGATAGATCCAATGGGGGGTCCCAGTACTTC.

V gene TRBV30 combines with J gene TRBJ1-2; 7 positions match TRBD1. Germline-derived CDR1 and CDR2 are GTSNPN and SVGIG (reference sequence). CDR3 length: 12 residues. With V trimmed by 5 bases and J by 5 bases, 5 bases remained unmatched. CDR3 loop: CAWEGRGYGYTF. In DNA, the CDR3 is TGTGCCTGGGAGGGCAGGGGGTATGGCTACACCTTC.

This clone came up a few times. This sequence joins TRBV6-6 and TRBJ1-5; TRBD1 matches 7 bases. Germline trimming cut 1 base from V and 6 bases from J; bases unmatched to any gene: 3. Germline V gene lookup returns CDR1 MNHNY and CDR2 SVGAGI (reference sequence). The CDR3 has 14 amino acids. This CDR3 reads CASSYWAGGQPQHF. The CDR3 nucleotides are TGTGCCAGCAGTTACTGGGCAGGGGGTCAGCCCCAGCATTTT.

This clone has just one count. V gene TRBV4-1 combines with J gene TRBJ1-1; the match to TRBD1 covers 9 bases. Germline-derived CDR1 and CDR2 are MGHRA and YSYEKL. Unmatched junction bases numbered 13, after V lost 4 bases and J lost 4 bases. The CDR3 has 17 amino acids. The CDR3 bases are TGCGCCAGCAGCCTCTATGCCGGGACAGGGATAGTCACTGAAGCTTTCTTT. Residues: CASSLYAGTGIVTEAFF.

This chain links TRBV7-2 with TRBJ2-5, with D possibly TRBD2 on 7 matching bases. Germline assignment: CDR1 SGHTA and CDR2 FQGNSA. This CDR3 contains 14 residues. The germline V and J ends were trimmed by 5 bases and 4 bases, with 14 bases remaining between them. The CDR3 DNA reads as TGTGCCAGCAGCATCGGGGGGCCGGCAGAGACCCAGTACTTC. As protein: CASSIGGPAETQYF.

This chain connects TRBV19 to TRBJ1-5; tentative D call: TRBD1 (6 bases). Germline-derived CDR1 and CDR2 are LNHDA and SQIVND (reference sequence). The CDR3 runs 17 residues. V shed 3 bases and J shed 5 bases, with 20 bases lying between them. The CDR3 nucleotides read TGTGCCAGTAGTATCCTACCCACAGGGTCGTGGGATCAGCCCCAGCATTTT. This translates into CASSILPTGSWDQPQHF.

The J gene is TRBJ2-7, the V gene TRBV4-2; a possible D gene is TRBD2 (5 bases). The CDR3 is made up of 15 amino acids. Germline V gives CDR1 LGHNA, CDR2 YNFKEQ. V gave up 3 bases and J gave up 0 bases, with 12 bases separating them. CDR3 DNA sequence: TGTGCCAGCAGCCAGATCAGCGGAGACTCCTACGAGCAGTACTTC. The encoded protein is CASSQISGDSYEQYF.

The chain carries TRBV25-1 and TRBJ1-5; D might be TRBD1 (5 bases). Germline lookup yields CDR1 MGHDK and CDR2 SYGVNS. Trimming took off 4 bases at V and 2 bases at J, with 6 bases between the two ends. The CDR3 has 13 amino acids. CDR3 region: CASSGRGNQPQHF. Written as DNA, the CDR3 is TGTGCCAGCAGTGGCAGGGGCAATCAGCCCCAGCATTTT.

Points on this clone: Other nucleotide sequences from this sample produce the same CDR3. The genes are TRBV2 and TRBJ1-1; D may be TRBD1 (5 bases). V lost 3 bases and J lost 2, with 7 bases in between. Germline lookup yields CDR1 SNHLY and CDR2 FYNNEI. CDR3 length: 13 residues. This CDR3 is CASSEQGNTEAFF. DNA for the CDR3: TGTGCCAGCAGTGAGCAGGGAAACACTGAAGCTTTCTTT.

The chain is built from TRBV4-1 and TRBJ2-6; TRBD1 matches 7 bases. The CDR3 is 19 amino acids. CDR1 is MGHRA and CDR2 is YSYEKL in the germline V gene. Losses at the gene ends were 7 bases for V and 2 bases for J; bases not matched to a gene: 17. This CDR3 is CASKKEARQGMPGANVLTF. The CDR3 nucleotides read TGCGCCAGCAAAAAAGAAGCGAGACAGGGAATGCCTGGGGCCAACGTCCTGACTTTC.

The chain uses TRBV27 and TRBJ1-3, with TRBD1 identical over 9 bases. The length of the CDR3 is 18 residues. V shed 5 bases and J 3 bases; nucleotides not matched to a gene: 14. Per the germline V gene, CDR1 is MNHEY and CDR2 is SMNVEV (reference sequence). The CDR3 is CASSARDRAFVCGNTIYF. Written as DNA, the CDR3 is TGTGCCAGCAGTGCCCGGGACAGGGCGTTTGTCTGTGGAAACACCATATATTTT.

This chain joins TRBV11-3 and TRBJ1-2, with D tentatively TRBD1 (5 bases). V lost 5 bases to trimming and J lost 4 bases, with 11 bases between them. This CDR3 contains 13 residues. Germline-derived CDR1 and CDR2 are SGHNT and YENEEA. The CDR3, as DNA: TGTGCCAGCAGCACCCGACAGCGCTATGGCTACACCTTC. It translates to CASSTRQRYGYTF.

The chain has TRBV28 and TRBJ1-5; 9 nucleotides agree with TRBD1. With V trimmed by 6 bases and J by 2 bases, 2 bases remained unmatched. This CDR3 is 14 amino acids long. The germline V gene encodes CDR1 MDHEN and CDR2 SYDVKM. Here the CDR3 reads CASSRTGGNQPQHF. Here the CDR3 DNA reads TGTGCCAGCAGCCGGACAGGGGGCAATCAGCCCCAGCATTTT.

The V gene is TRBV5-1, the J gene TRBJ2-7; 7 positions match TRBD1. Germline CDR1 and CDR2: SGHRS and YFSETQ. The CDR3 is 13 amino acids. The V segment lost 4 bases and the J segment 5 bases; nucleotides outside the gene matches: 6. CDR3 in amino acids: CASSIQGPDEQYF. In DNA form, the CDR3 reads TGCGCCAGCAGCATACAGGGGCCCGACGAGCAGTACTTC.

This rearrangement joins TRBV5-1 to TRBJ2-1; D possibly corresponds to TRBD1 (6 bases). Germline V gives CDR1 SGHRS, CDR2 YFSETQ. V lost 0 bases to trimming and J lost 6 bases, with 10 bases between them. This CDR3 is built from 14 residues. Here the CDR3 DNA reads TGCGCCAGCAGCTTGGAAGGACAGCCCAATGAGCAGTTCTTC. Its protein product is CASSLEGQPNEQFF.

The J gene is TRBJ1-2, the V gene TRBV28, with TRBD1 matching over 9 bases. This CDR3 contains 17 residues. V was clipped by 6 bases and J by 8 bases; unmatched bases: 19. Germline CDR1 MDHEN, CDR2 SYDVKM. CDR3 residues: CASRATRTGVFRAGYTF. The CDR3 DNA follows: TGTGCCAGCAGGGCTACACGGACAGGGGTCTTCCGCGCGGGCTACACCTTC.

This clone showed up just a few times. The chain joins TRBV5-1 to TRBJ2-1; 9 nucleotides align to TRBD2. V lost 4 bases, J lost 8 bases, and 7 bases stayed unmatched. The CDR3 has 14 residues. The germline CDR1 and CDR2 sequences are SGHRS and YFSETQ. The CDR3 loop reads CASSQGLAGHEQFF. The CDR3 nucleotides are TGCGCCAGCAGCCAGGGACTAGCTGGCCATGAGCAGTTCTTC. The whole variable domain, filled in from reference TRBV5-1 and TRBJ2-1, reads KAGVTQTPRYLIKTRGQQVTLSCSPISGHRSVSWYQQTPGQGLQFLFEYFSETQRNKGNFPGRFSGRQFSNSRSEMNVSTLELGDSALYLCASSQGLAGHEQFFGPGTRLTVL.

This chain joins TRBV6-5 and TRBJ1-5; no reliable D call. The CDR3 contains 14 residues. Germline CDR1 reads MNHEY; CDR2 reads SVGAGI. Trimming removed 0 bases from V and 1 base from J, with 4 bases in between. CDR3 region: CASSYSRSNQPQHF. The CDR3, as DNA: TGTGCCAGCAGTTACTCGCGCAGCAATCAGCCCCAGCATTTT.

The J gene is TRBJ2-7, the V gene TRBV4-2, with 10 positions matching TRBD1. The V gene's germline CDR1 is LGHNA and CDR2 YNFKEQ. This CDR3 has 14 amino acids. The ends lost 7 bases at V and 2 bases at J; junction bases unmatched: 5. CDR3 in amino acids: CASTPGTGAYEQYF. The CDR3 nucleotides are TGTGCCAGCACCCCCGGGACAGGGGCCTACGAGCAGTACTTC.

The chain couples TRBV7-9 to TRBJ2-5; 8 bases line up with TRBD2. V trimming: 3 bases; J trimming: 4 bases; junction bases outside the gene matches: 7. This CDR3 is built from 15 residues. Germline assignment: CDR1 SEHNR and CDR2 FQNEAQ (reference sequence). CDR3 coding DNA: TGTGCCAGCAGCTTCTCCCCGGGAGGGTCAGAGACCCAGTACTTC. It translates to CASSFSPGGSETQYF. Full variable domain (remainder filled in from reference TRBV7-9 and TRBJ2-5): DTGVSQNPRHKITKRGQNVTFRCDPISEHNRLYWYRQTLGQGPEFLTYFQNEAQLEKSRLLSDRFSAERPKGSFSTLEIQRTEQGDSAMYLCASSFSPGGSETQYFGPGTRLLVL.

J is TRBJ1-5 and V is TRBV4-1; TRBD1 matches 7 bases. The CDR3 extends over 16 amino acids. The germline gives CDR1 MGHRA, CDR2 YSYEKL. V was pared by 4 bases and J by 7 bases, with 13 bases of the junction left unmatched. CDR3 in DNA: TGCGCCAGCAGCCTTACGACTGACAGGGTGCGCCAGCCCCAGCATTTT. Its protein is CASSLTTDRVRQPQHF.

This clone is categorized as medium-sized (0.01 to 0.1%). The chain recombines TRBV7-9 with TRBJ1-4; perhaps TRBD1 as D (6 bases). This CDR3 has 15 residues. Germline V gives CDR1 SEHNR, CDR2 FQNEAQ (reference sequence). Between the trimmed V and J ends, which lost 2 bases and 5 bases, there was a span of 12 bases. The CDR3, as DNA: TGTGCCAGCAGCTTACCGATCGGACAGAATGAAAAACTGTTTTTT. This codes for CASSLPIGQNEKLFF.